The rows below give T cell receptor beta chains drawn from one sample of a study of response to subunit inactivated influenza vaccine. TCRdb processed the RT-PCR reads anew with MiXCR; each CDR3 protein has one entry. The table records under 950,000 distinct CDR3 sequences, 21% of them present only once. Sequenced here: PBMCs from blood, sampled roughly 5 days after vaccination. The source of these receptors is a man aged 50 to 59 who received an inactivated influenza vaccine. CDR3s include the opening cysteine and the closing phenylalanine or tryptophan. D genes are given only for firm matches. Expanded clones get a size class; other rows say once, few or many, or leave the size out.

>TRBD1|TRBV20-1|TRBJ2-7|many
TGCAGTGCTGGACAGGGACCGGGGTACGAGCAGTACTTC
CSAGQGPGYEQYF
>NA|TRBV12-3/TRBV12-4|TRBJ2-3|many
TGTGCCAGCAGTTTCTCTCACCTAGCAGATACGCAGTATTTT
CASSFSHLADTQYF
>TRBD1|TRBV29-1|TRBJ2-5|NA
TGCAGCGTGTCCCGGGACAGGGGGGAGACCCAGTACTTC
CSVSRDRGETQYF
>NA|TRBV6-6|TRBJ1-5|NA
TGTGCCACGCGACAGGCTGATCAGCCCCAGCATTTT
CATRQADQPQHF
>NA|TRBV20-1|TRBJ1-5|few
TGCAGTGCTAGAGCTAACCTTAGAAATCAGCCCCAGCATTTT
CSARANLRNQPQHF
>TRBD2|TRBV20-1|TRBJ2-7|few
TGCAGTGCTAGTGTCCCTAGGGAGCGGGGAAAGGACGAGCAGTACTTC
CSASVPRERGKDEQYF
>TRBD1|TRBV12-3/TRBV12-4|TRBJ1-1|few
TGTGCCAGCAGACTCGGACAGGGAGTCTCTGAAGCTTTCTTT
CASRLGQGVSEAFF
>TRBD1|TRBV6-1|TRBJ1-1|few
TGTGCCAGCAGGGGGACAGGGTTGAACACTGAAGCTTTCTTT
CASRGTGLNTEAFF
>TRBD1|TRBV29-1|TRBJ2-3|few
TGCAGCGCCAAACGCCAGGGGGCTAGAGATACGCAGTATTTT
CSAKRQGARDTQYF
>TRBD2|TRBV6-5|TRBJ2-7|NA
TGTGCCAGCAGACTTACTAGCGTGGGCTACGAGCAGTACTTC
CASRLTSVGYEQYF
>TRBD1|TRBV2|TRBJ2-7|NA
TGTGCCAGCAGTGAAGGGACAGGGGGCGCGGCTCTCGAGCAGTACTTC
CASSEGTGGAALEQYF
>TRBD1|TRBV24-1|TRBJ1-2|NA
TGTGCCACCTCGACAGGGACAATGGCGAGCTACACCTTC
CATSTGTMASYTF
>TRBD1|TRBV5-1|TRBJ2-2|few
TGCGCCAGCAGCTTCAGGACAGGGCTCGACGGGGAGCTGTTTTTT
CASSFRTGLDGELFF
>NA|TRBV12-3/TRBV12-4|TRBJ1-6|NA
TGTGCCAGCAGACCGAGCGGGGGACTTAATTCACCCCTCCACTTT
CASRPSGGLNSPLHF
>TRBD1|TRBV6-1|TRBJ2-1|NA
TGTGCCAGCAGTGAAGCGGGGACAGGGCCATACAATGAGCAGTTCTTC
CASSEAGTGPYNEQFF
>NA|TRBV5-1|TRBJ2-5|NA
TGCGCCAGCAGCCCGACTAGGCCCCGCCAAGAGACCCAGTACTTC
CASSPTRPRQETQYF
>TRBD2|TRBV5-1|TRBJ2-3|NA
TGCGCCAGCAGCTTGGTGGGCGGGGGGGACACAGATACGCAGTATTTT
CASSLVGGGDTDTQYF
>NA|TRBV29-1|TRBJ1-1|NA
TGCAGCGTTGCGAACAGGGCGGACACTGAAGCTTTCTTT
CSVANRADTEAFF
>NA|TRBV7-8|TRBJ2-1|few
TGTGCCAGCAGCTTAAAGGGGCGGGATGAGCAGTTCTTC
CASSLKGRDEQFF
>NA|TRBV5-1|TRBJ2-7|NA
TGCGCCAGCAGCTCCCAGGGGGGAAGCTACGAGCAGTACTTC
CASSSQGGSYEQYF
>NA|TRBV20-1|TRBJ1-4|few
TGCAGTGCTAGAGACAGTAGGGAAAAACTGTTTTTT
CSARDSREKLFF
>TRBD1|TRBV18|TRBJ2-2|few
TGTGCCAGCTCACCCATCGCCCTAGGACAGGGGACCACCGGGGAGCTGTTTTTT
CASSPIALGQGTTGELFF
>NA|TRBV5-1|TRBJ1-2|NA
TGCGCCAGCAGCAGCGGTGTCATTGGGAATGGCTACACCTTC
CASSSGVIGNGYTF
>TRBD1|TRBV2|TRBJ2-7|NA
TGTGCCAGCAAGTCGGACAGGGTGGCCGAGCAGTACTTC
CASKSDRVAEQYF
>NA|TRBV3-1|TRBJ2-7|few
TGTGCCAGCAGCTCCGGGACCTGGTCGCGCGAGCAGTACTTC
CASSSGTWSREQYF
>NA|TRBV28|TRBJ1-2|few
TGTGCCAGCAGTCCCCAGACAATCCGGTTTCATGGCTACACCTTC
CASSPQTIRFHGYTF
>TRBD2|TRBV20-1|TRBJ2-1|NA
TGCAGTGCTAGTCTAGCGGGAGGCTGGAATGAGCAGTTCTTC
CSASLAGGWNEQFF
>NA|TRBV7-3|TRBJ2-7|NA
TGTGCCAGCAGCTTACGCGGGAACCCAGGGGGTGAGCAGTACTTC
CASSLRGNPGGEQYF
>NA|TRBV9|TRBJ1-1|many
TGTGCCAGCAGCGTATCGGCCATCATGGACACTGAAGCTTTCTTT
CASSVSAIMDTEAFF
>TRBD1|TRBV19|TRBJ2-7|few
TGTGCCTCCCGGGACAGGAACTACGAGCAGTACTTC
CASRDRNYEQYF
>NA|TRBV11-2|TRBJ2-1|NA
TGTGCCAGCAGCCCCCCCCTTAGGGCTGAGCAGTTCTTC
CASSPPLRAEQFF
>TRBD2|TRBV5-1|TRBJ2-5|many
TGTGCCAGCAGCCCCGGGAGGGGCCAAGAGACCCAGTACTTC
CASSPGRGQETQYF
>NA|TRBV7-3|TRBJ2-1|NA
TGTGCCAGCAGCTTGTCGCGGGTTGAACACAATGAGCAGTTCTTC
CASSLSRVEHNEQFF
>NA|TRBV18|TRBJ2-5|NA
TGTGCCAGCTCACCACCTATCGGGCGGACCCAGTACTTC
CASSPPIGRTQYF
>NA|TRBV20-1|TRBJ2-5|many
TGCAGTGCTAGAGGAGTAGCTAATTACCAAGAGACCCAGTACTTC
CSARGVANYQETQYF
>TRBD1|TRBV4-2|TRBJ1-4|many
TGTGCCAGCAGCCAAGAACAGGGGGATGAAAAACTGTTTTTT
CASSQEQGDEKLFF
>TRBD2|TRBV24-1|TRBJ2-1|NA
TGTGCCACCAGTATTTCGAGGCTAGCGGGGGGCGACCATGAGCAGTTCTTC
CATSISRLAGGDHEQFF
>TRBD2|TRBV10-3|TRBJ2-3|NA
TGTGCCATCAGTCCGAAGGGGACTAGCGGGACGAGCACAGATACGCAGTATTTT
CAISPKGTSGTSTDTQYF
>TRBD2|TRBV30|TRBJ2-1|NA
TGTGCCTTCCACCGGGGGGGCCGAGGGAATGAGCAGTTCTTC
CAFHRGGRGNEQFF
>NA|TRBV29-1|TRBJ1-1|few
TGCAGCGTGGGACTGGAGGAGGCAGGGGATACTGAAGCTTTCTTT
CSVGLEEAGDTEAFF
>TRBD2|TRBV12-3/TRBV12-4|TRBJ2-1|many
TGTGCCAGCGGGACTAGCGGGATGTACCATGAGCAGTTCTTC
CASGTSGMYHEQFF
>TRBD1|TRBV20-1|TRBJ1-2|NA
TGCAGTGCTAGACTCGCCGGGACAGGGGGCAACTATGGCTACACCTTC
CSARLAGTGGNYGYTF
>NA|TRBV4-3|TRBJ1-5|NA
TGCGCCAGCAGCCAAGATTTCGGACAGTACCAGCCCCAGCATTTT
CASSQDFGQYQPQHF
>TRBD1|TRBV5-1|TRBJ2-7|NA
TGCGCCAGCAGCCCCCGGACAGGGGCCAGCTCCTACGAGCAGTACTTC
CASSPRTGASSYEQYF
>TRBD2|TRBV28|TRBJ2-7|few
TGTGCCAGCAGTTCCCCGGGACTAGCGGGAGTTTCCTACGAGCAGTACTTC
CASSSPGLAGVSYEQYF
>TRBD1|TRBV7-2|TRBJ2-7|few
TGTGCCAGCAGCTTACGGACAGGGATCAGGAACGAGCAGTACTTC
CASSLRTGIRNEQYF
>NA|TRBV7-2|TRBJ1-2|NA
TGTGCCAGCAGCCCGCCCTTTGAAAGGGGCTATGGCTACACCTTC
CASSPPFERGYGYTF
>TRBD1|TRBV28|TRBJ2-1|NA
TGTGCCAGCAGCTACGACAGGGTGGCCAATGAGCAGTTCTTC
CASSYDRVANEQFF